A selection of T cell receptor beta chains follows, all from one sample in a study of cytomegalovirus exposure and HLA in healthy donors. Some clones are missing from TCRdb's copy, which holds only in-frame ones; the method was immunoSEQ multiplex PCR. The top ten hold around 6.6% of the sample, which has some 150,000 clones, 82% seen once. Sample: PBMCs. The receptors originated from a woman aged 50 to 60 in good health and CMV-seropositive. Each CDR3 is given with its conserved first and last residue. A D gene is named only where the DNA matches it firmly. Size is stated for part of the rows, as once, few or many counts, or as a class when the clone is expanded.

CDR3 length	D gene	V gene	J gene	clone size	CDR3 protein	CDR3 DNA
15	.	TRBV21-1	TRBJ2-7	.	CASSKEGGGAYEQYF	TGTGCCAGCAGCAAAGAGGGCGGGGGGGCCTACGAGCAGTACTTC
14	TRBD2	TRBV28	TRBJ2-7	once	CATAGLAGSYEQYF	TGTGCCACCGCCGGACTAGCGGGGAGCTACGAGCAGTACTTC
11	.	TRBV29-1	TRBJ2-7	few	CSFSQGYEQYF	TGCAGCTTCTCACAGGGTTACGAGCAGTACTTC
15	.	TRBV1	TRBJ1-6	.	CTSSHPPGAWSPLHF	TGCACCAGCAGCCACCCCCCAGGGGCTTGGTCACCCCTCCACTTT
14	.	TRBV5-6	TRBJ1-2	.	CASSLKGGRSGYTF	TGTGCCAGCAGCTTGAAGGGAGGGCGATCGGGCTACACCTTC
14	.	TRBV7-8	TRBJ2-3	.	CASSLSGGTDTQYF	TGTGCCAGCAGCCTGTCGGGGGGCACAGATACGCAGTATTTT
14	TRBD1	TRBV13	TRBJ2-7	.	CASRAGTGFPEQYF	TGTGCCAGCAGAGCCGGGACAGGGTTCCCCGAGCAGTACTTC
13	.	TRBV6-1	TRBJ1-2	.	CASSETRVAGYTF	TGTGCCAGCAGTGAGACTCGGGTTGCGGGCTACACCTTC
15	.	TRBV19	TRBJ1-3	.	CASNLRGSAGNTIYF	TGTGCCAGTAACCTGCGGGGAAGCGCTGGAAACACCATATATTTT
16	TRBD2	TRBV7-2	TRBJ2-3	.	CASSLSSGGGTDTQYF	TGTGCCAGCAGCCTCTCTAGCGGGGGGGGCACAGATACGCAGTATTTT
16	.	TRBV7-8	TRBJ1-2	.	CASSLSREGRLYGYTF	TGTGCCAGCAGCTTATCCAGAGAGGGCCGTTTGTATGGCTACACCTTC
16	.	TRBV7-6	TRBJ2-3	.	CASSPNTHTLPDTQYF	TGTGCCAGCAGCCCAAATACACACACCTTGCCAGATACGCAGTATTTT
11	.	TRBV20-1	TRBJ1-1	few	CSGQGITEAFF	TGCAGTGGTCAGGGGATCACTGAAGCTTTCTTT
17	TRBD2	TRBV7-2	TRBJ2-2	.	CASSWGLAGGPGGELFF	TGTGCCAGCAGCTGGGGACTAGCGGGGGGGCCGGGCGGGGAGCTGTTTTTT
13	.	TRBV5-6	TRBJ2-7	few	CASSLEARNEQYF	TGTGCCAGCAGCTTGGAGGCGAGGAACGAGCAGTACTTC
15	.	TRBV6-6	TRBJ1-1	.	CASSYSSTANTEAFF	TGTGCCAGCAGTTACTCGAGTACAGCGAACACTGAAGCTTTCTTT
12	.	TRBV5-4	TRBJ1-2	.	CASSQAQGEDTF	TGTGCCAGCAGCCAAGCACAGGGAGAGGACACCTTC
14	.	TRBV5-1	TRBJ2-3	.	CASSLEGGTDTQYF	TGCGCCAGCAGCTTGGAGGGAGGCACAGATACGCAGTATTTT
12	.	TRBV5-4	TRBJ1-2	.	CASSSDSAGYTF	TGTGCCAGCAGCTCTGACTCCGCTGGCTACACCTTC
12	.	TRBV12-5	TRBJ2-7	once	CASGPDSYEQYF	TGTGCTAGTGGCCCCGACAGTTACGAGCAGTACTTC
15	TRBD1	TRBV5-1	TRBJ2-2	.	CASRDRTGDTGELFF	TGCGCCAGCCGCGATAGGACAGGAGATACCGGGGAGCTGTTTTTT
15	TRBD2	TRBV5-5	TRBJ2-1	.	CASSLHRDYLFEQFF	TGTGCCAGCAGCTTACACCGGGACTACCTCTTTGAGCAGTTCTTC
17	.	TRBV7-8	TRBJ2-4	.	CASSAVISGVAKNIQYF	TGTGCCAGCAGCGCGGTGATCAGCGGTGTAGCCAAAAACATTCAGTACTTC
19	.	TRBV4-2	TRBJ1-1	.	CASSQDRGGGGTSVTEAFF	TGTGCCAGCAGCCAAGACCGGGGCGGGGGGGGTACATCCGTAACTGAAGCTTTCTTT
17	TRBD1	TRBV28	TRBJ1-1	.	CASSTGQGGVGNTEAFF	TGTGCCAGCAGTACGGGACAGGGAGGGGTAGGAAACACTGAAGCTTTCTTT
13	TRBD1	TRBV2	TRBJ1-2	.	CASLRDRGNGYTF	TGTGCCAGCCTAAGGGACAGGGGAAATGGCTACACCTTC
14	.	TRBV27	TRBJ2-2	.	CASSPGTNTGELFF	TGTGCCAGCAGCCCTGGCACCAACACCGGGGAGCTGTTTTTT
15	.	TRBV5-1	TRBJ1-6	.	CASSLLGRENSPLHF	TGCGCCAGCAGCTTGTTGGGGAGGGAGAATTCACCCCTCCACTTT
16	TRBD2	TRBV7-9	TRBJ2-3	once	CASSGTSGGSTDTQYF	TGTGCCAGCAGCGGGACTAGCGGGGGCAGCACAGATACGCAGTATTTT
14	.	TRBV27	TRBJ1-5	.	CASSYSGVNQPQHF	TGTGCCAGCAGTTACTCCGGGGTCAATCAGCCCCAGCATTTT
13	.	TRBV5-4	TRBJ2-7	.	CASSPGQPYEQYF	TGTGCCAGCAGCCCCGGACAGCCCTACGAGCAGTACTTC